Described below is a single TCR beta chain sequence and its context. This sample is part of a study of blood T cell repertoires in COVID-19. Overall study: PBMCs, B-cell-depleted T cells, or T cells were the source of the cDNA or gDNA that made up the material.

The protocol was immunoSEQ multiplex PCR, while the TCRdb copy is restricted to in-frame clones and leaves out a portion. The sample lists around 290,000 clones; approximately 89% were seen once. The CDR3 extends over 16 amino acids. V was trimmed by 5 bases and J by 1 base, leaving 17 bases between them. Germline CDR1 reads LNHNV; CDR2 reads YYDKDF (reference sequence). The source is a woman aged 18-29 years who had recovered from COVID-19. This chain connects TRBV15 to TRBJ2-5, with D maybe TRBD2 (6 bases). The material sequenced was PBMCs or T cells enriched from blood (not recorded which). The DNA of the CDR3 is TGTGCCACCAGCGGTTGGGACTGGTGGGCCCAAGAGACCCAGTACTTC. Amino acid sequence: CATSGWDWWAQETQYF.